This TCR beta chain was recorded in a study of response to subunit inactivated influenza vaccine. The study's findings and limits: It was suggested by the authors that few new T cells are recruited by each seasonal influenza vaccination.

Germline assignment: CDR1 SQVTM and CDR2 ANQGSEA. Trimming took 7 bases from V and 2 from J; bases not matched to a gene: 5. The CDR3 length is 14 residues. At least ten counts were recorded for this clonotype. The antigen remains unidentified. TCRdb re-called the RT-PCR reads with MiXCR, one entry per CDR3 protein. The sample lists more than 200,000 distinct CDR3 sequences; 9% to 15% were seen once. This receptor was taken from a man in his fifties who received an inactivated influenza vaccine. The specimen comprised non-naive T cells sorted from PBMCs, sampled 14 to 15 days before vaccination. The chain has TRBV29-1 and TRBJ2-3; TRBD1 matches at 11 bases. The CDR3 DNA is TGCAGCGCCACGGGACAGGGGGTCACAGATACGCAGTATTTT. Translating it yields CSATGQGVTDTQYF.